This entry lists 3 T cell receptor beta chains sequenced from one sample in a study of Ad26.COV2.S vaccination and SARS-CoV-2 variants. Only in-frame clones appear in the TCRdb table, and some are missing; sequencing was by immunoSEQ multiplex PCR. The sample holds 300,000 to 350,000 clones, around 81% seen once. Documented treatment: about 20 received Ad26.COV2.S at low or high dose, single or two shots; 5 received placebo; per-sample allocation not given. The samples were gathered on day 63 after the first injection of vaccine or placebo. The material was peripheral blood, obtained in a trial of Ad26.COV2.S vaccine versus placebo. The receptors originated from a person aged 18 to 59 who received the Ad26.COV2.S COVID-19 vaccine or a placebo.

The chain employs TRBV5-1 and TRBJ2-7, with D perhaps matching TRBD1 (6 bases). V was cut by 2 bases and J by 6 bases, with 18 bases left in between. Germline CDR1 and CDR2: SGHRS and YFSETQ. This CDR3 has 15 amino acids. The CDR3 DNA is TGCGCCAGCAGCTTAGCCCCCCAGGGGCAGGGCGAGCAGTACTTC. Amino acid sequence: CASSLAPQGQGEQYF.

V usage is TRBV9 and J usage is TRBJ2-1; D possibly corresponds to TRBD2 (5 bases). The length of the CDR3 is 16 residues. The V gene lost 1 base and the J gene lost 9 bases, with 20 bases spanning the gap. Germline lookup yields CDR1 SGDLS and CDR2 YYNGEE. The CDR3: CASSVTPGLASGEQFF. CDR3 nucleotides: TGTGCCAGCAGCGTAACTCCGGGCCTTGCGAGCGGTGAGCAGTTCTTC.

The chain carries TRBV3-1 (or the pseudogene TRBV3-2) and TRBJ2-1; TRBD2 matches at 7 bases. Losses at the gene ends were 3 bases for V and 0 bases for J; bases not matched to a gene: 17. Germline loops: CDR1 LGHDT, CDR2 YNNKEL (reference sequence). This CDR3 has 20 amino acids. CDR3 loop: CASSHEPGLPNYSSYNEQFF. The CDR3 region has the DNA TGTGCCAGCAGCCACGAACCGGGACTACCGAATTATAGCTCCTACAATGAGCAGTTCTTC.